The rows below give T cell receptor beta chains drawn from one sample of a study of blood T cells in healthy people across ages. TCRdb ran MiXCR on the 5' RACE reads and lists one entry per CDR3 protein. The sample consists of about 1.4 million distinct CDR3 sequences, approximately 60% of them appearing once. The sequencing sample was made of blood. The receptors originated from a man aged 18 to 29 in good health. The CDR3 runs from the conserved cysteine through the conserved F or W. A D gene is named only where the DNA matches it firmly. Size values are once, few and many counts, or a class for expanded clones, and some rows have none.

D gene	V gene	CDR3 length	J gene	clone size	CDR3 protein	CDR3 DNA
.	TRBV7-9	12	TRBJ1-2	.	CAGSLGWDGYTF	TGTGCCGGCAGCTTAGGGTGGGATGGCTACACCTTC
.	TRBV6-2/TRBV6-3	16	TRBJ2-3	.	CASSSVFVNETDTQYF	TGTGCCAGCAGTTCCGTTTTTGTCAACGAGACAGATACGCAGTATTTT
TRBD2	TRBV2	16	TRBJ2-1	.	CASSEAGTSGYNEQFF	TGTGCCAGCAGTGAAGCGGGGACTAGCGGGTACAATGAACAGTTCTTC
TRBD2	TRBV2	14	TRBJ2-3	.	CASLAGRRTDTQYF	TGTGCCAGTCTAGCGGGGCGACGCACAGATACGCAGTATTTT
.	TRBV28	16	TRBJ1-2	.	CASGLGLGGLRYGYTF	TGTGCCAGCGGACTCGGGTTAGGGGGGCTTCGCTATGGCTACACCTTC
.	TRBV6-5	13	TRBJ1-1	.	CASNAGENTEAFF	TGTGCCAGCAACGCAGGGGAGAACACTGAAGCTTTCTTT
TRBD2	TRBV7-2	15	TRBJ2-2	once	CASSLWASGTGELFF	TGTGCCAGCAGCTTATGGGCTAGCGGTACCGGGGAGCTGTTTTTT
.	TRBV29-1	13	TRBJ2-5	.	CSVEPSWEETQYF	TGCAGCGTTGAGCCCTCTTGGGAAGAGACCCAGTACTTC
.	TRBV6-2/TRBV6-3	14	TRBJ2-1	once	CASSSDMEGSEQFF	TGTGCCAGCAGTTCAGACATGGAGGGTAGTGAGCAGTTCTTC
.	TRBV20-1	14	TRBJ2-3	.	CRASTGVGADTQYF	TGCAGAGCCTCCACTGGGGTGGGGGCAGATACGCAGTATTTT
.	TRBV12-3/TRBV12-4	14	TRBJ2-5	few	CASSSWRGGETQYF	TGTGCCAGCAGTTCATGGCGGGGCGGAGAGACCCAGTACTTC
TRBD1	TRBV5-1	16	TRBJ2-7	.	CASSLGPGQSGYEQYF	TGCGCCAGCAGCTTGGGACCGGGACAGTCGGGCTACGAGCAGTACTTC
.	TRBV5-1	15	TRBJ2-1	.	CASSLFAPSYNEQFF	TGCGCCAGCAGCTTGTTTGCTCCTTCCTACAATGAGCAGTTCTTC
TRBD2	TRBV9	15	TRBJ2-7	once	CASSGKTAGSYEQYF	TGTGCCAGCAGCGGAAAGACAGCGGGGTCCTACGAGCAGTACTTC
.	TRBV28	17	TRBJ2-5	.	CASRPLYRQTPQETQYF	TGTGCCAGCAGACCGTTGTACCGCCAGACCCCCCAAGAGACCCAGTACTTC
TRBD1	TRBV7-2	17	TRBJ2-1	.	CASSPTLSGQGKNEQFF	TGTGCCAGCAGCCCAACCCTCTCGGGACAGGGCAAAAATGAGCAGTTCTTC
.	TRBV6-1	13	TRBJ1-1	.	CASDAMLNTEAFF	TGTGCCAGCGACGCTATGCTGAACACTGAAGCTTTCTTT
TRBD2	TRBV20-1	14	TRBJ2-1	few	CSATGTSGGNEQFF	TGCAGTGCTACCGGGACTAGCGGGGGGAATGAGCAGTTCTTC
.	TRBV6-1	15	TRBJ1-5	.	CASSVIGRGNQPQHF	TGTGCCAGCAGTGTCATAGGGAGAGGCAATCAGCCCCAGCATTTT
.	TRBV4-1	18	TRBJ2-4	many	CASSQVGGGTGAKNIQYF	TGCGCCAGCAGCCAAGTAGGAGGGGGGACGGGAGCCAAAAACATTCAGTACTTC
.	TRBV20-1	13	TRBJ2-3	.	CSARRDSTDTQYF	TGCAGCGCGCGCAGGGATAGCACAGATACGCAGTATTTT
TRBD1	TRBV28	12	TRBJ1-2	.	CASYGTVRGYTF	TGTGCCAGCTATGGGACAGTTAGGGGCTACACCTTC
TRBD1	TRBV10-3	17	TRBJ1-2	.	CAIQRDRAFPGNYGYTF	TGTGCCATCCAGCGGGACAGGGCCTTCCCTGGGAACTATGGCTACACCTTC
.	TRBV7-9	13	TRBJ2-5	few	CASSFTGTETQYF	TGTGCCAGCAGCTTTACGGGTACAGAGACCCAGTACTTC
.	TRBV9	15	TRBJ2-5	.	CASSPHGGAVETQYF	TGTGCCAGCAGCCCCCATGGGGGGGCCGTCGAGACCCAGTACTTC
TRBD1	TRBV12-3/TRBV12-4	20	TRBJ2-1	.	CASSPLTGGGVDNDIDEQFF	TGTGCCAGCAGCCCGCTGACAGGGGGCGGGGTGGACAATGATATCGATGAGCAGTTCTTC
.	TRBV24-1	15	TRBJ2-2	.	CATSDQADNTGELFF	TGTGCCACCAGTGACCAGGCGGATAACACCGGGGAGCTGTTTTTT